This T cell receptor beta chain was recovered during a study of T cell repertoires in cytomegalovirus infection. At the level of the study: Used in the study were CMV epitopes, some recently identified and HLA-C-restricted, others well-studied and HLA-B-restricted. Study-wide findings and caveats: The study found HLA-C-restricted CMV-specific TCR beta clonotypes dominating the ex vivo response.

Looked up from germline, CDR1 is SGHDN and CDR2 is FVKESK. The CDR3 spans 13 residues. The V end lost 1 base, the J end lost 6 bases, and 7 bases lay between the germline ends. The sample holds a few counts of this clonotype. The antigen is unknown. TCRdb re-called the reads with MiXCR, one entry per CDR3 protein. The top ten clones hold under 15% of a sample with 650,000 to 900,000 distinct CDR3 sequences, around a third of them seen once. V is TRBV14 and J is TRBJ2-1; no definite D call. The sequence came from a human donor in good health (CMV status not recorded). Some clones in this sample may be carry-over from other donors' samples. The source was cultured CD8+ T cells from PBMCs, collected from culture after CMV antigen stimulation. The CDR3 spells CASSQGRLNEQFF. CDR3 in DNA: TGTGCCAGCAGCCAAGGACGGCTCAATGAGCAGTTCTTC.